The 30 T cell receptor beta chains listed next were all sequenced from one sample in a study of T-cell reconstitution after alpha-beta-depleted transplantation in children. Construction of the TCRbeta library involved unique molecular identifiers. TCRdb re-called the PCR reads with MiXCR, one entry per CDR3 protein. The sample gives 350,000 to 500,000 distinct CDR3 sequences, 43% of which show up once; 27% is in the top ten. The input for sequencing was PBMCs, taken before TCRalphabeta/CD19-depleted stem cell transplant. Receptors were obtained from a girl between 2 and 10 years old with aplastic anemia, due to receive a stem cell transplant.

V usage is TRBV5-1 and J usage is TRBJ2-5; D uncertain. The CDR3 is made up of 14 amino acids. Trimming left V 2 bases short and J 5 bases short, with 13 bases between. CDR1 SGHRS and CDR2 YFSETQ come from the germline V gene. CDR3 nucleotides: TGCGCCAGCAGCTTAATAGTGGGTGGCGAGACCCAGTACTTC. It is translated as CASSLIVGGETQYF.

V usage is TRBV12-3 or TRBV12-4 and J usage is TRBJ1-3; D not certain. This CDR3 has 15 amino acids. Trimming stripped 2 bases from V and 1 base from J, with 9 bases between. CDR3 protein: CASSLTEESGNTIYF. The CDR3 DNA sequence: TGTGCCAGCAGTTTAACGGAGGAATCTGGAAACACCATATATTTT.

J is TRBJ2-7 and V is TRBV4-1, with 7 nucleotides matching TRBD2. Germline CDR1 MGHRA, CDR2 YSYEKL. The CDR3 totals 15 residues. The J segment lost 0 bases and the V segment lost 0 bases, leaving 2 bases of the junction unmatched. CDR3 region: CASSQDRTSSYEQYF. Here the CDR3 DNA reads TGCGCCAGCAGCCAAGATCGGACTAGCTCCTACGAGCAGTACTTC.

This chain uses TRBV5-1 with TRBJ1-1; D not resolved. The CDR3 contains 14 residues. Germline CDR1 is SGHRS and CDR2 is YFSETQ. The V end lost 1 base, the J end lost 5 bases, and 12 bases lay between the germline ends. In nucleotides, the CDR3 is TGCGCCAGCAGCTTGAGGGAGGGTGTTACTGAAGCTTTCTTT. It yields the protein CASSLREGVTEAFF.

This clonotype was picked up a small number of times. This chain connects TRBV20-1 to TRBJ2-1; 13 nucleotides line up with TRBD2. J lost 8 bases, V lost 6 bases, and 16 bases had no gene match. CDR1 DFQATT and CDR2 SNEGSKA come from the germline V gene (reference sequence). The CDR3 has 17 residues. The DNA for the CDR3 is TGCAGTGCCTCTGGACTAGCGGGAGAGGGAGACAAAGATGAGCAGTTCTTC. Translating it yields CSASGLAGEGDKDEQFF.

This clonotype occurred a few times. The chain carries TRBV11-1 and TRBJ2-5; 10 nucleotides align to TRBD1. CDR3 length: 18 amino acids. Per germline, CDR1 SGHAT and CDR2 FQDESV (reference sequence). The J segment lost 5 bases and the V segment lost 3 bases, leaving 15 bases of the junction unmatched. In nucleotides, the CDR3 is TGTGCCAGCAGCTTGGGTACCGTACGACAGGGGGCGGATGAGACCCAGTACTTC. Residues: CASSLGTVRQGADETQYF.

The chain joins TRBV5-1 to TRBJ1-3, with TRBD1 as a possible D gene (6 bases). The germline V and J ends were trimmed by 7 bases and 2 bases, with 13 bases remaining between them. Germline loops: CDR1 SGHRS, CDR2 YFSETQ. The CDR3 sequence is 14 residues long. As DNA, the CDR3 is TGCGCCAGCTCTCAGGGGACACCTGGAAACACCATATATTTT. Translated: CASSQGTPGNTIYF.

This clonotype has a handful of counts. Written as DNA, the CDR3 is TGTGCCAGCACCCCTGGGCTAGCGGGACGAGAGACCCAGTACTTC. Its protein is CASTPGLAGRETQYF. The chain carries TRBV6-2 or TRBV6-3 and TRBJ2-5, with 9 bases identical to TRBD2. CDR1 and CDR2 from the germline V gene are MNHEY and SVGEGT. This CDR3 spans 15 amino acids. V trimming: 7 bases; J trimming: 4 bases; junction bases outside the gene matches: 10.

Only a few counts were recorded for this clonotype. The rearrangement joins TRBV6-1 to TRBJ2-1; 8 nucleotides line up with TRBD1. V trimming: 3 bases; J trimming: 4 bases; junction bases outside the gene matches: 5. The CDR3 is 15 residues long. The germline gives CDR1 MNHNS, CDR2 SASEGT. The CDR3 region is CASSDPGQAYNEQFF. The CDR3 coding sequence is TGTGCCAGCAGTGACCCGGGACAGGCTTACAATGAGCAGTTCTTC.

The chain combines TRBV20-1 with TRBJ2-1; 7 bases are shared with TRBD1. V lost 3 bases to trimming and J lost 4 bases; unmatched junction nucleotides: 6. This CDR3 contains 14 residues. CDR1 is DFQATT, CDR2 SNEGSKA, per germline (reference sequence). The CDR3 loop reads CSASGTVKYNEQFF. CDR3 in DNA: TGCAGTGCTAGTGGGACAGTAAAGTACAATGAGCAGTTCTTC.

This clonotype was detected only once. J is TRBJ2-7 and V is TRBV29-1; no firm D call. V shed 4 bases and J shed 4 bases, with 14 bases lying between them. This CDR3 contains 13 residues. Germline V gene sequence: CDR1 SQVTM, CDR2 ANQGSEA. The CDR3 sequence: CSVVEDRLYEQYF. The DNA for the CDR3 is TGCAGCGTTGTTGAGGACCGTTTATACGAGCAGTACTTC.

The table lists this clonotype with a count of one. This chain connects TRBV18 to TRBJ2-3; D not resolved. Germline assignment: CDR1 KGHSH and CDR2 LQKENI. Between the trimmed V and J ends, which lost 6 bases and 0 bases, there was a span of 7 bases. There are 13 residues in the CDR3. Written as DNA, the CDR3 is TGTGCCAGCTCTGAGGACAGCACAGATACGCAGTATTTT. The encoded protein is CASSEDSTDTQYF.

This rearrangement joins TRBV3-1 to TRBJ2-7; D gene ambiguous. The length of the CDR3 is 14 residues. The V gene's germline CDR1 is LGHDT and CDR2 YNNKEL (reference sequence). The V and J ends lost 1 base and 6 bases respectively, with 13 bases between them. CDR3 loop: CASSQGPGPGEQYF. CDR3 nucleotide sequence: TGTGCCAGCAGCCAAGGCCCAGGACCGGGCGAGCAGTACTTC.

The chain couples TRBV7-6 to TRBJ2-1; D possibly corresponds to TRBD2 (6 bases). Germline V CDR1 and CDR2: SGHVS, FNYEAQ. The V end lost 0 bases, the J end lost 4 bases, and 10 bases lay between the germline ends. The CDR3 has 15 amino acids. The CDR3 nucleotides read TGTGCCAGCAGCTTAGCTAGCGGCGTTTACAATGAGCAGTTCTTC. It specifies CASSLASGVYNEQFF.

This clonotype was observed at least ten times. V is TRBV5-1 and J is TRBJ2-1; TRBD2 matches at 12 bases. The V gene's germline CDR1 is SGHRS and CDR2 YFSETQ. CDR3 length: 15 residues. V trimming: 4 bases; J trimming: 5 bases; junction bases outside the gene matches: 4. The CDR3 loop is CASSPRTSGDNEQFF. The CDR3 coding sequence is TGCGCCAGCAGCCCCAGGACTAGCGGGGACAATGAGCAGTTCTTC.

The chain employs TRBV20-1 and TRBJ2-7; 9 bases are shared with TRBD1. CDR3 size: 16 residues. Germline CDR1 is DFQATT and CDR2 is SNEGSKA (reference sequence). The V and J ends lost 4 bases and 1 base, in that order; junction bases with no gene match: 11. The CDR3 sequence: CSATPGQGRASYEQYF. For the CDR3, the DNA is TGCAGTGCTACTCCGGGACAGGGTCGAGCGTCCTACGAGCAGTACTTC.

J is TRBJ2-7 and V is TRBV29-1, with 8 bases fitting TRBD2. The CDR3 has 15 residues. Germline V gives CDR1 SQVTM, CDR2 ANQGSEA. The V and J ends lost 0 bases and 7 bases, in that order; junction bases with no gene match: 11. The CDR3 DNA reads as TGCAGCGTTGAAGATCATCGAGCGGGAGAGGGGGAGCAGTACTTC. Translation gives CSVEDHRAGEGEQYF.

There are a few counts of this clonotype. The chain uses TRBV15 and TRBJ2-5; D possibly corresponds to TRBD1 (6 bases). Deletions cut 3 bases from V and 9 bases from J, with 23 bases between. The CDR3 is made up of 16 amino acids. CDR1 and CDR2 from the germline V gene are LNHNV and YYDKDF (reference sequence). The CDR3 DNA follows: TGTGCCACCAGCAGCCCAACGAAGGGGTGGGGGCGGGCCCAGTACTTC. Encoded protein: CATSSPTKGWGRAQYF.

The chain couples TRBV20-1 to TRBJ1-6, with D tentatively TRBD1 (5 bases). In germline, CDR1 is DFQATT, CDR2 SNEGSKA (reference sequence). The CDR3 totals 16 residues. Trimming took off 1 base at V and 5 bases at J, with 15 bases between the two ends. The CDR3 nucleotides are TGCAGTGCTAGAGGTTTGGGGCAGACAAATAATTCACCCCTCCACTTT. This gives the protein CSARGLGQTNNSPLHF.

This chain joins TRBV7-8 and TRBJ2-5, with TRBD2 identical over 11 bases. This CDR3 contains 15 residues. Germline V gene lookup returns CDR1 SGHVS and CDR2 FQNEAQ. V lost 1 base to trimming and J lost 9 bases; unmatched junction nucleotides: 7. The CDR3 DNA sequence: TGTGCCAGCAGCTTAGAACTAGCGGGGGAGACGGCCCAGTACTTC. Residues: CASSLELAGETAQYF.

The chain joins TRBV5-1 to TRBJ2-3; no definite D call. V lost 4 bases and J 1 base, leaving 13 bases between the germline ends. The length of the CDR3 is 15 residues. The germline V gene encodes CDR1 SGHRS and CDR2 YFSETQ. The CDR3 sequence: CASSLAVTGTDTQYF. For the CDR3, the DNA is TGCGCCAGCAGCCTCGCTGTAACCGGCACAGATACGCAGTATTTT.

V usage is TRBV9 and J usage is TRBJ2-2; D is unresolved. This CDR3 region has 13 residues. Germline values: CDR1 SGDLS, CDR2 YYNGEE. V was cut by 0 bases and J by 4 bases, with 4 bases left in between. The CDR3 here is CASSVGFTGELFF. In DNA, the CDR3 is TGTGCCAGCAGCGTAGGTTTCACCGGGGAGCTGTTTTTT.

This clonotype showed up just a few times. This chain links TRBV7-2 with TRBJ2-5, with TRBD2 matching over 7 bases. Germline loops: CDR1 SGHTA, CDR2 FQGNSA. CDR3 length equals 15 residues. V shed 4 bases, J shed 2 bases, and the junction held 7 bases outside the gene matches. The CDR3 nucleotides are TGTGCCAGCAGCTCCCGGGAGGCCAGGCAAGAGACCCAGTACTTC. It is translated as CASSSREARQETQYF. The full variable domain, in which reference TRBV7-2 and TRBJ2-5 provide the parts outside the CDR3, is GAGVSQSPSNKVTEKGKDVELRCDPISGHTALYWYRQSLGQGLEFLIYFQGNSAPDKSGLPSDRFSAERTGGSVSTLTIQRTQQEDSAVYLCASSSREARQETQYFGPGTRLLVL.

This chain uses TRBV5-5 with TRBJ1-2; D is unresolved. This CDR3 is built from 13 residues. V lost 2 bases to trimming and J lost 6 bases, with 11 bases between them. Germline CDR1 is SGHKS and CDR2 is YYEKEE (reference sequence). As DNA, the CDR3 is TGTGCCAGCAGCTTAGTAGTGCAGGATGGCTACACCTTC. Encoded protein: CASSLVVQDGYTF.

V usage is TRBV5-1 and J usage is TRBJ2-7; TRBD1 matches 12 bases. The CDR3 spans 18 residues. CDR1 is SGHRS, CDR2 YFSETQ, per germline. J lost 6 bases, V lost 1 base, and 14 bases had no gene match. CDR3 sequence reads: CASSLRGRYGTGGSEQYF. CDR3 bases: TGCGCCAGCAGCTTGCGGGGACGGTACGGGACAGGGGGCTCCGAGCAGTACTTC.

The chain is built from TRBV20-1 and TRBJ2-7; maybe TRBD1 (6 bases). The germline gives CDR1 DFQATT, CDR2 SNEGSKA (reference sequence). Trimming shortened V by 3 bases and J by 0 bases, and 12 bases separated the two germline ends. The CDR3 consists of 14 residues. The CDR3 loop reads CSASHPDSSYEQYF. CDR3 in DNA: TGCAGTGCTAGCCACCCGGACAGCTCCTACGAGCAGTACTTC.

This clonotype was detected a few times. The V gene is TRBV24-1, the J gene TRBJ2-2; D is undetermined. V lost 5 bases to trimming and J lost 4 bases, with 4 bases between them. CDR1 and CDR2 (germline): KGHDR, SFDVKD. CDR3 length: 12 residues. The chain's CDR3 is CATSVATGELFF. The CDR3 region has the DNA TGTGCCACCAGTGTCGCCACCGGGGAGCTGTTTTTT.

This clonotype has at least ten counts. This chain connects TRBV29-1 to TRBJ2-4; unclear D gene. Germline V gene lookup returns CDR1 SQVTM and CDR2 ANQGSEA. The V and J ends lost 0 bases and 8 bases respectively, with 5 bases between them. The CDR3 sequence is 11 residues long. The CDR3 DNA reads as TGCAGCGTTGAAGATAGGTACATTCAGTACTTC. Translated, it gives CSVEDRYIQYF.

This clonotype was picked up one time. This sequence joins TRBV18 and TRBJ1-1; TRBD1 matches at 8 bases. CDR1 and CDR2 (germline): KGHSH, LQKENI. The ends lost 4 bases at V and 1 base at J; junction bases unmatched: 5. The CDR3 runs to 15 residues. The CDR3 nucleotides are TGTGCCAGCTCACGGGGGCAGGGGGCGAACACTGAAGCTTTCTTT. Protein product: CASSRGQGANTEAFF.

This clonotype was recorded many times. The chain combines TRBV7-2 with TRBJ2-3, with 11 bases matching TRBD2. The CDR3 sequence is 16 residues long. V was clipped by 5 bases and J by 9 bases; unmatched bases: 13. The germline CDR1 and CDR2 sequences are SGHTA and FQGNSA. The CDR3 reads CASSLTSGTLRGTQYF. CDR3 in DNA: TGTGCCAGCAGCCTGACTAGCGGGACTCTTCGGGGAACGCAGTATTTT.